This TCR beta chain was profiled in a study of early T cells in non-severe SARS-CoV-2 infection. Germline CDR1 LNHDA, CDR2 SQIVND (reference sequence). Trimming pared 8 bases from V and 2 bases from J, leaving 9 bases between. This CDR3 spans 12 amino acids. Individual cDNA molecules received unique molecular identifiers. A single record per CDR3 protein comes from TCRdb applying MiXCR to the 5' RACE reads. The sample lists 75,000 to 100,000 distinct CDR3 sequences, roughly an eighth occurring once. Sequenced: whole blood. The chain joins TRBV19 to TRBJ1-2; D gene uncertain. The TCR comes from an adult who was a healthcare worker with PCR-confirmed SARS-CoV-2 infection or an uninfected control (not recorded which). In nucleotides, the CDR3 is TGTGCCAGTTTGAAGGGAAACTATGGCTACACCTTC. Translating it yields CASLKGNYGYTF.